This section outlines one TCR beta chain sequence together with its context. How the authors handled the data: Nucleated cell counts were estimated from reference gene primer amplification. This table comes from immunoSEQ multiplex PCR, and its TCRdb copy is limited to in-frame clones, with some not included. That table is the source of V, J and clone size, and D and trimming were worked out from the DNA. This table has 250,000 to 300,000 clones, 85% to 90% appearing once. The record originates from a study of blood T cell repertoires in COVID-19. Looking at the study overall: Samples taken during acute and convalescent COVID-19 were collected in the United States, Italy and Spain. Nucleic acid was either cDNA or gDNA, and it came from T cells, B-cell-depleted T cells, or PBMCs.

The CDR3 extends over 16 amino acids. In germline, CDR1 is MDHEN, CDR2 SYDVKM. V lost 5 bases, J lost 6 bases, and 23 bases lay in between. Sequencing was performed on peripheral blood. The origin of this receptor is a woman aged 30 to 39 with COVID-19, enrolled during active disease. The chain uses TRBV28 and TRBJ2-7; tentative D call: TRBD1 (7 bases). CDR3 DNA sequence: TGTGCCAGCAGTACAGGGGTTTACCGGGGGCCGGGCGAGCAGTACTTC. Its protein product is CASSTGVYRGPGEQYF. Full variable domain (rest looked up from reference TRBV28 and TRBJ2-7): DVKVTQSSRYLVKRTGEKVFLECVQDMDHENMFWYRQDPGLGLRLIYFSYDVKMKEKGDIPEGYSVSREKKERFSLILESASTNQTSMYLCASSTGVYRGPGEQYFGPGTRLTVT.